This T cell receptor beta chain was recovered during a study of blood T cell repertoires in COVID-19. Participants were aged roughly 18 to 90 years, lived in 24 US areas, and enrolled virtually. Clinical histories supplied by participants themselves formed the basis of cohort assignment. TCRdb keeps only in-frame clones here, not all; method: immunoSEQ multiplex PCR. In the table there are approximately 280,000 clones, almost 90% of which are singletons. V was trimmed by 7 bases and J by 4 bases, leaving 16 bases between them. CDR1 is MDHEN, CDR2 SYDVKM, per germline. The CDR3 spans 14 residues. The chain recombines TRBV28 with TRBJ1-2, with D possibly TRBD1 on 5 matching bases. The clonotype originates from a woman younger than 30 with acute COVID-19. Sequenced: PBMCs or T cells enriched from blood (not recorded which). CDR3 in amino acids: CASTSAGELYGYTF. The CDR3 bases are TGTGCCAGCACCTCGGCGGGGGAACTCTATGGCTACACCTTC.